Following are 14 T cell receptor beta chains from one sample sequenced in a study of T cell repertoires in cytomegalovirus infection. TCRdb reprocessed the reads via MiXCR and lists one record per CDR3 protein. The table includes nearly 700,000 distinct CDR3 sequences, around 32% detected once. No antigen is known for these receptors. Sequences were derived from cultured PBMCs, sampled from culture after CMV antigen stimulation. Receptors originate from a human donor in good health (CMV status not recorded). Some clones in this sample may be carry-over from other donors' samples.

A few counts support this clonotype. This CDR3 reads CASSTHREEKLFF. CDR3 bases: TGTGCCAGCAGTACCCACCGAGAGGAAAAACTGTTTTTT. The V gene is TRBV6-1, the J gene TRBJ1-4; D gene uncertain. Germline values: CDR1 MNHNS, CDR2 SASEGT. Trimming took 5 bases from V and 8 from J, leaving 12 bases between them. CDR3 length: 13 amino acids.

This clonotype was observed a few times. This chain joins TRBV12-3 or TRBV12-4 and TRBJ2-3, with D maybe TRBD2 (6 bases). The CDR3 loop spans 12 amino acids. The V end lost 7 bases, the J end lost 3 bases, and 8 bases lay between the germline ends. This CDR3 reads CASTGATDTQYF. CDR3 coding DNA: TGTGCCAGCACGGGAGCAACAGATACGCAGTATTTT.

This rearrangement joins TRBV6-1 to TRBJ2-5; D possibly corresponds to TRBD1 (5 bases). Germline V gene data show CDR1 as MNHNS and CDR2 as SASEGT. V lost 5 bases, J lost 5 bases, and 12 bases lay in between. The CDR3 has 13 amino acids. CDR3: CASSQGLWETQYF. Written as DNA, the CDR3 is TGTGCCAGCAGTCAGGGCCTGTGGGAGACCCAGTACTTC.

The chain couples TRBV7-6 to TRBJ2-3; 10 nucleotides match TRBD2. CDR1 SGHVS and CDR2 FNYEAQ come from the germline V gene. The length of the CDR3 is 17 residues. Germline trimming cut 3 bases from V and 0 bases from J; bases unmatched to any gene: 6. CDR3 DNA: TGTGCCAGCAGCTTCGAAGGACTAGCGGAAAGCACAGATACGCAGTATTTT. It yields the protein CASSFEGLAESTDTQYF.

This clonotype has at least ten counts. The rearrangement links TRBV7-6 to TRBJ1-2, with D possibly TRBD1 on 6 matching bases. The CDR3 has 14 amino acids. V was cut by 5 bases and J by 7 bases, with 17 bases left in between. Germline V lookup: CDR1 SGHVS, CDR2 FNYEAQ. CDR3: CASSPKGGLSGYTF. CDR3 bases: TGTGCCAGCAGCCCCAAGGGGGGCCTAAGTGGCTACACCTTC.

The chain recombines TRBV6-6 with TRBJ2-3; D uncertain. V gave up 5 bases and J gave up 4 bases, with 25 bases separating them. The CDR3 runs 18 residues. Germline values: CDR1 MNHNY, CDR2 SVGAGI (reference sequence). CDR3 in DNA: TGTGCCAGCAGTCAGACCGCCTCGTGGGCTTCTGAGGCAGATACGCAGTATTTT. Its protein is CASSQTASWASEADTQYF.

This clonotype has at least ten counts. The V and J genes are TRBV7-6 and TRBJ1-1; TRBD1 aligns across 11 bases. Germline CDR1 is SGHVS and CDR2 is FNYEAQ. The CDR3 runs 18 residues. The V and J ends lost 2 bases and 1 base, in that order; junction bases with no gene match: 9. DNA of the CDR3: TGTGCCAGCAGCTTAACCGGACAGGGGGCCGGAACGAACACTGAAGCTTTCTTT. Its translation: CASSLTGQGAGTNTEAFF. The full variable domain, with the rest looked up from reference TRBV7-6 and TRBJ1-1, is GAGVSQSPRYKVTKRGQDVALRCDPISGHVSLYWYRQALGQGPEFLTYFNYEAQQDKSGLPNDRFSAERPEGSISTLTIQRTEQRDSAMYRCASSLTGQGAGTNTEAFFGQGTRLTVV.

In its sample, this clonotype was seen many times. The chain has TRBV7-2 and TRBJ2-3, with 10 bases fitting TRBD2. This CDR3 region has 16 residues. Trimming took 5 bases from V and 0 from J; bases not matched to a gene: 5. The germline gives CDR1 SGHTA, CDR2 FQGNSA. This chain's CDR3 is CASSILAGGSTDTQYF. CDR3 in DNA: TGTGCCAGCAGCATATTAGCGGGGGGTAGCACAGATACGCAGTATTTT.

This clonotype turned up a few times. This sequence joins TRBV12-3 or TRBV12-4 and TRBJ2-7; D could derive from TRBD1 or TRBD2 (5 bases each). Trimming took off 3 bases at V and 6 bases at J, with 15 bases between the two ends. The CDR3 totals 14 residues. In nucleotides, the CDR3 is TGTGCCAGCAGTTTTGTTCCCAAGGGGACCGAGCAGTACTTC. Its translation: CASSFVPKGTEQYF.

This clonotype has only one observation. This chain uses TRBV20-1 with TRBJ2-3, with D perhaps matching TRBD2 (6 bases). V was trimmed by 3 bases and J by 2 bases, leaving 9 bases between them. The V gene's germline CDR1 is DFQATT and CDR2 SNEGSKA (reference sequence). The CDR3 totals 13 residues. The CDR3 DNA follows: TGCAGTGCTAGCGGGACTCCCACAGATACGCAGTATTTT. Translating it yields CSASGTPTDTQYF.

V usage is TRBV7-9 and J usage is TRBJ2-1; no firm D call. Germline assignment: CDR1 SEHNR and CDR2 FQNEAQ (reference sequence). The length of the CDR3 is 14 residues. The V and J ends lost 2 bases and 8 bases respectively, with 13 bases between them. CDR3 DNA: TGTGCCAGCAGCTTAAAAAAAACCAGGTATGAGCAGTTCTTC. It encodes CASSLKKTRYEQFF.

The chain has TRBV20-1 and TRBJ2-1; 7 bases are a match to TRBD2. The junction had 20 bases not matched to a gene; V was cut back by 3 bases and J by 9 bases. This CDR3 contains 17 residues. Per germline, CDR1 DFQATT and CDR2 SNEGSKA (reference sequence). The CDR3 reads CSARSRSLASGLGEQFF. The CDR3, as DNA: TGCAGTGCTAGGTCTCGTTCCCTAGCTAGCGGTTTGGGTGAGCAGTTCTTC.

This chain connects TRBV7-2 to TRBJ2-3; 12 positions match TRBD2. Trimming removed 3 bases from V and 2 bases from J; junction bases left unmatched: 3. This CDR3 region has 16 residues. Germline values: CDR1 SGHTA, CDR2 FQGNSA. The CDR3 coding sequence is TGTGCCAGCAGCTTCGGACTAGCGGGGATCACAGATACGCAGTATTTT. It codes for CASSFGLAGITDTQYF.

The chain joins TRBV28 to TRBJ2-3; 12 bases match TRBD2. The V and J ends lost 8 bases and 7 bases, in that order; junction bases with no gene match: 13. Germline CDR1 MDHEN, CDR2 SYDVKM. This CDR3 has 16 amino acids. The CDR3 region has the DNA TGTGCCAGCCGGACCACTGGACTAGCGGGATTTTATACGCAGTATTTT. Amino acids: CASRTTGLAGFYTQYF.